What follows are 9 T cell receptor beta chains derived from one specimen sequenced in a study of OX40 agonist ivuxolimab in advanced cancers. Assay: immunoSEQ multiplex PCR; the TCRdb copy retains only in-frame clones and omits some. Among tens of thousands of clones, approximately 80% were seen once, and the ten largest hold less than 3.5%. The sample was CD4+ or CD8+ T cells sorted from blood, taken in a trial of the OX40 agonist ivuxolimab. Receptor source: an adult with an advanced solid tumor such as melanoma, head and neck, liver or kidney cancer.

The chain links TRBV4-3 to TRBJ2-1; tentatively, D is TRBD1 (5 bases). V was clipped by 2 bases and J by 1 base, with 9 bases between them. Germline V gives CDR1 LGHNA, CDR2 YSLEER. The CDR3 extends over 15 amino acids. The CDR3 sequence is CASSQSRGSYNEQFF. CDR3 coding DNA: TGCGCCAGCAGCCAATCAAGGGGATCCTACAATGAGCAGTTCTTC.

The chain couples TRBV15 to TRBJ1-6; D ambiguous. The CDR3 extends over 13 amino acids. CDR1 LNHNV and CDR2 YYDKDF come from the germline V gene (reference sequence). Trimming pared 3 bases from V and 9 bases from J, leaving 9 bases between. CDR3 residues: CATSRGRGSPLHF. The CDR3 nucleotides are TGTGCCACCAGCAGGGGGAGAGGTTCACCCCTCCACTTT. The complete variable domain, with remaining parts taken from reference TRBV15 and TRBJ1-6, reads DAMVIQNPRYQVTQFGKPVTLSCSQTLNHNVMYWYQQKSSQAPKLLFHYYDKDFNNEADTPDNFQSRRPNTSFCFLDIRSPGLGDTAMYLCATSRGRGSPLHFGNGTRLTVT.

DNA for the CDR3: TGTGCCAGCGGCCAAAAAACGGGGGTTATGAACACTGAAGCTTTCTTT. Its translation is CASGQKTGVMNTEAFF. The V gene is TRBV28, the J gene TRBJ1-1; a possible D gene is TRBD1 (5 bases). Deletions cut 8 bases from V and 0 bases from J, with 19 bases between. This CDR3 comprises 16 residues. Germline CDR1 is MDHEN and CDR2 is SYDVKM. The whole variable domain, filled in from reference TRBV28 and TRBJ1-1, reads DVKVTQSSRYLVKRTGEKVFLECVQDMDHENMFWYRQDPGLGLRLIYFSYDVKMKEKGDIPEGYSVSREKKERFSLILESASTNQTSMYLCASGQKTGVMNTEAFFGQGTRLTVV.

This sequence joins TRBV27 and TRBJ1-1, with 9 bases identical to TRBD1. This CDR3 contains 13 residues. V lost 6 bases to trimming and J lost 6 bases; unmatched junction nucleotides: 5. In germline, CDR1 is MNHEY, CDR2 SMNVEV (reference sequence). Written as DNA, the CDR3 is TGTGCCAGCAGACTGACAGGGGGTTCTGAAGCTTTCTTT. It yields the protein CASRLTGGSEAFF.

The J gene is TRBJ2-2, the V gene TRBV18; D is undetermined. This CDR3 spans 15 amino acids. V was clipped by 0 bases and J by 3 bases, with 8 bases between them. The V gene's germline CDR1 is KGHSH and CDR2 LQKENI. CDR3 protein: CASSPPYRYTGELFF. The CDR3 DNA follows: TGTGCCAGCTCACCACCGTATAGGTACACCGGGGAGCTGTTTTTT.

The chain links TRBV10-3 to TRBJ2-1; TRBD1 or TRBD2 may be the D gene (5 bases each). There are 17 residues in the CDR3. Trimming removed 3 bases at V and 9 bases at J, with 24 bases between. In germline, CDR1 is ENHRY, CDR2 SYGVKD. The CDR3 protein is CAISDFEGRPVGGEQFF. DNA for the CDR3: TGTGCCATCAGTGATTTTGAGGGGCGTCCTGTAGGAGGTGAGCAGTTCTTC.

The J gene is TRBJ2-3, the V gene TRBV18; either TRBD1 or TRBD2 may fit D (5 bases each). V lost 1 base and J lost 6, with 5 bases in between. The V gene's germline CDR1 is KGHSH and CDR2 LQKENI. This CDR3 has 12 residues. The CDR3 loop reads CASSPRGDTQYF. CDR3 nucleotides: TGTGCCAGCTCACCACGGGGGGATACGCAGTATTTT.

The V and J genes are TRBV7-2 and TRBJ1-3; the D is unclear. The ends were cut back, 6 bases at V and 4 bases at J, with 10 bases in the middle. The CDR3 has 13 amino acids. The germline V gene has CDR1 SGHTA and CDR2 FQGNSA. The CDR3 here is CASRMSRGNTIYF. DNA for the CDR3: TGTGCCAGCAGGATGTCGCGAGGAAACACCATATATTTT.

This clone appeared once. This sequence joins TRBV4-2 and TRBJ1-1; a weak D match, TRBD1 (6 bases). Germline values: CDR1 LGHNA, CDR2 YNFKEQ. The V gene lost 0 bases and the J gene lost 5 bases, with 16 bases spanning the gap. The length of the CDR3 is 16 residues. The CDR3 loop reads CASSQDPGQRATEAFF. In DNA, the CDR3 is TGTGCCAGCAGCCAAGATCCCGGACAGAGGGCAACTGAAGCTTTCTTT.